The source of this TCR beta chain is a study of cytomegalovirus exposure and HLA in healthy donors. Points from the study as a whole: Later work found that TCR association rates differed between HLA loci; DRB1 had the most and HLA-C the fewest. Association of 16,951 TCR beta sequences with HLA alleles was found at 0.05 false discovery rate in a later analysis. A later analysis, which compared TCR beta chains of equal frequency, found the HLA-associated ones more clonally expanded. In the analysis, some V segments, TRBV6-2 and TRBV6-3 included, were excluded as indistinguishable.

In the PCR, 60 Vbeta and 13 Jbeta primers were used. Libraries were prepared by immunoSEQ multiplex PCR; TCRdb keeps only in-frame clonotypes and omits some of them. The sample records more than 200,000 clones, about 85% being singletons. As to this clone: Its cognate antigen is unknown.

Germline values: CDR1 MNHNS, CDR2 SASEGT. The CDR3 loop spans 15 amino acids. Germline trimming cut 2 bases from V and 2 bases from J; bases unmatched to any gene: 3. Sequences were obtained from PBMCs. The chain couples TRBV6-1 to TRBJ2-7; the match to TRBD1 covers 10 bases. The source of this sequence is a human donor in good health. The CDR3 loop reads CASSEWDRGPYEQYF. The DNA of the CDR3 is TGTGCCAGCAGTGAATGGGACAGGGGACCCTACGAGCAGTACTTC.